This T cell receptor (beta chain) appears in the sequencing data of a study of blood T cell repertoires in COVID-19. Study as a whole: PBMCs, B-cell-depleted T cells, or T cells provided the cDNA or gDNA that made up the material.

Trimming cost V 0 bases and J 7 bases, with 10 bases left between them. Germline CDR1 and CDR2: MNHNS and SASEGT. This CDR3 is built from 13 residues. Study processing details: From reference gene primer amplification, estimates of nucleated cell counts were derived. Clones were sequenced by immunoSEQ multiplex PCR, and TCRdb holds only the in-frame ones, with some missing. V and J calls plus clone size are reproduced from that table; the DNA served to infer D and trimming. The sample contains about 46,000 clones, 80% to 90% of which appear only once. The V gene is TRBV6-1, the J gene TRBJ2-7; possible D gene TRBD2, 6 bases. This clonotype was sampled from a woman of 80 years or more with COVID-19, enrolled during active disease. Sequenced input: peripheral blood. The CDR3 loop reads CASSEAPGREQYF. In nucleotides, the CDR3 is TGTGCCAGCAGTGAAGCTCCGGGGAGGGAGCAGTACTTC.